This T cell receptor beta chain is drawn from a study of blood T cell repertoires in COVID-19. Study details: The United States, Italy and Spain provided the acute and convalescent COVID-19 samples.

V lost 2 bases and J lost 7, with 12 bases in between. The CDR3 length is 13 residues. Germline lookup yields CDR1 MNHNY and CDR2 SVGAGI (reference sequence). Authors' processing steps: Estimated nucleated cell counts came from reference gene primer amplification. The data were produced by immunoSEQ multiplex PCR, yet TCRdb's version contains in-frame clones alone and is incomplete. V and J calls and clone size follow that table, whereas D and trimming were derived from the DNA. The data contain 250,000 to 350,000 clones, about nine tenths of them singletons. Sequences were obtained from peripheral blood. The clonotype comes from a woman aged 30 to 39 with COVID-19, enrolled during active disease. The rearrangement joins TRBV6-6 to TRBJ2-7; weak D call: TRBD1 (6 bases). The CDR3 DNA sequence: TGTGCCAGCAGTTACCGACAGGAGCAAGAGCAGTACTTC. The encoded protein is CASSYRQEQEQYF.